The rows below give T cell receptor beta chains drawn from one sample of a study of T cells in localized non-small cell lung cancer. Using immunoSEQ multiplex PCR, the repertoire was profiled, and TCRdb retains in-frame clones only, with some absent. In the table there are approximately 30,000 clones, roughly nine tenths of which are singletons. The sequencing here drew on peripheral blood mononuclear cells, taken before any cancer treatment. The receptors were gathered from a man between 40 and 70 years old with stage III lung adenocarcinoma. CDR3s include the opening cysteine and the closing phenylalanine or tryptophan. The D gene is left open where the match is weak. Some rows mark clone size as missing; the rest say once, few, many or name a class of expanded clone.

v_call	clone_size	j_call	d_call	cdr3_aa	cdr3_nt
TRBV4-2	.	TRBJ2-2	.	CASSPNTGELFF	TGTGCCAGCAGCCCAAACACCGGGGAGCTGTTTTTT
TRBV6-6	.	TRBJ1-6	TRBD1	CASSYSGQGGSPLHF	TGTGCCAGCAGTTACTCGGGACAGGGGGGTTCACCCCTCCACTTT
TRBV6-1	.	TRBJ1-1	.	CASSDSGRVSRFF	TGTGCCAGCAGTGACTCTGGCAGGGTGAGCCGATTCTTT
TRBV30	.	TRBJ2-7	TRBD1	CAWSALIRDRKTYEQYF	TGTGCCTGGAGTGCCCTCATCCGGGACAGGAAAACCTACGAGCAGTACTTC
TRBV7-2	.	TRBJ2-7	TRBD2	CASSFSGGAYEQYF	TGTGCCAGCAGCTTCAGCGGGGGGGCCTACGAGCAGTACTTC
TRBV4-1	once	TRBJ2-3	TRBD2	CASSQGRRGGARDTQYF	TGCGCCAGCAGCCAGGGAAGACGCGGGGGGGCCAGGGATACGCAGTATTTT
TRBV27	.	TRBJ1-2	.	CASSPRVLYGYTF	TGTGCCAGCAGCCCCAGGGTCTTATATGGCTACACCTTC
TRBV18	.	TRBJ1-1	.	CASSHGTEAFF	TGTGCCAGCTCCCACGGGACTGAAGCTTTCTTT
TRBV6-5	.	TRBJ1-2	.	CASSTDPNYGYTF	TGTGCCAGCAGCACAGATCCTAACTATGGCTACACCTTC
TRBV4-2	once	TRBJ2-7	.	CASSPDRRIHEQYF	TGTGCCAGCAGCCCGGACAGAAGAATCCACGAGCAGTACTTC
TRBV23-1	.	TRBJ1-2	TRBD1	CASSQAARDRGPGGYTF	TGCGCCAGCAGTCAAGCGGCCCGGGACAGGGGGCCTGGTGGCTACACCTTC
TRBV9	.	TRBJ2-5	.	CASSVRRGGQETQYF	TGTGCCAGCAGCGTCAGGAGAGGGGGCCAAGAGACCCAGTACTTC
TRBV11-2	.	TRBJ2-3	TRBD2	CASSLGILAGGDTQYF	TGTGCCAGCAGCTTAGGAATACTAGCGGGGGGTGATACGCAGTATTTT